This T cell receptor beta chain was obtained from a study of metastatic and nonmetastatic thyroid tumors. Study findings and constraints: Reports indicated that malignant thyroid tumors showed significantly higher TCR beta diversity than benign nodules did, in blood and tumor.

Concerning this clone itself: Its antigen is not identified.

This CDR3 has 14 amino acids. Trimming stripped 4 bases from V and 3 bases from J, with 13 bases between. Germline CDR1 and CDR2: SEHNR and FQNEAQ (reference sequence). Treatment of any kind had been given to no patient before thyroid surgery. TCRdb re-called the PCR reads via MiXCR. The top ten hold 9.5% to 15% of the sample, which has about 70,000 clones, roughly 18% seen once. The sequence was collected from a female donor with papillary thyroid cancer or a benign thyroid nodule (not recorded which). Some clones in this sample may be carry-over from other donors' samples. The gene calls are TRBV7-9 and TRBJ2-7; TRBD2 might be the D (6 bases). Sequencing was carried out using blood. The CDR3 region has the DNA TGTGCCAGCAGCTCACTAACCGGGGGCTACGAGCAGTACTTC. Translation: CASSSLTGGYEQYF.